Presented here are 25 T cell receptor beta chains from one specimen sequenced in a study of patients and donors after allogeneic stem cell transplantation (TCRdb year 2020). Library preparation employed RT-PCR. TCRdb lists the instrument as NextSeq 550. TCRdb passed the public sequencing reads through fastp at Q25 and MiXCR, retaining productive beta sequences. Every CDR3 protein is listed once, alongside the most common genes and DNA of its rows. Counted in this sample were around 2,000 distinct CDR3 sequences; about 1.8% of them appeared once. The leading ten clones occupy 5.7% of the sample. What was sequenced was blood, either unsorted or a sorted T cell fraction (not recorded which). These receptors all stem from a human donor who was either an allogeneic HSCT recipient or a stem cell or donor lymphocyte infusion donor (not recorded which). It is not recorded whose cells these are; they may come from a transplant donor.

The chain has TRBV24-1 and TRBJ1-5, with D possibly matching TRBD1 (6 bases). Trimming removed 7 bases at V and 1 base at J, with 13 bases between. Germline CDR1 KGHDR, CDR2 SFDVKD. The CDR3 is 15 amino acids. The DNA for the CDR3 is TGTGCCACCAGGCAAGGGGGGGAAAGCAATCAGCCCCAGCATTTT. Protein: CATRQGGESNQPQHF.

Points on this clonotype: This could be a read error, since a much larger clone is one nucleotide away. This chain connects TRBV20-1 to TRBJ1-2; D remains unclear. The CDR3 is 14 amino acids. The germline gives CDR1 DFQATT, CDR2 SNEGSKA (reference sequence). Trimming took 0 bases from V and 6 from J, leaving 14 bases between them. In DNA, the CDR3 is TGCAGTGCTAGAGACCAGGAGGGCGCGGATGGCTACACCTTC. Translated: CSARDQEGADGYTF.

In this sample, this clonotype is medium-sized. The chain has TRBV11-2 and TRBJ2-2, with a possible D match to TRBD2 (6 bases). The CDR3 spans 15 residues. The V end lost 2 bases, the J end lost 4 bases, and 11 bases lay between the germline ends. CDR1 and CDR2 (germline): SGHAT, FQNNGV. The DNA of the CDR3 is TGTGCCAGCAGCTTAATTATGCGGGGCACCGGGGAGCTGTTTTTT. Protein product: CASSLIMRGTGELFF.

This clonotype is large. The J gene is TRBJ1-5, the V gene TRBV12-2; the table's TRBD1 call for D was not verified on the DNA. TRBV12-2 is classified as a pseudogene. The CDR3 loop spans 12 amino acids. The CDR3 region has the DNA TGTGCAAGTCGCGTGGGGGATCAGCCCCAGCATTTT. Translation: CASRVGDQPQHF.

By frequency in the sample, this clonotype is medium-sized (0.01 to 0.1%). This sequence joins TRBV7-2 and TRBJ1-6; 9 positions match TRBD1. The CDR3 totals 14 residues. With V trimmed by 5 bases and J by 10 bases, 6 bases remained unmatched. Germline CDR1 and CDR2: SGHTA and FQGNSA. The CDR3 region has the DNA TGTGCCAGCAGCCTAGACAGGGGGAGGTCACCCCTCCACTTT. Residues: CASSLDRGRSPLHF.

This clonotype is large. The gene calls are TRBV5-1 and TRBJ2-5, with a tentative D call TRBD2 (5 bases). Germline CDR1 is SGHRS and CDR2 is YFSETQ. With 4 bases removed from V and 6 bases from J, the gap between germline ends came to 13 bases. The CDR3 is 13 amino acids. The CDR3 coding sequence is TGCGCCAGCAGCATAGAGGGATGGCAGACCCAGTACTTC. Translation gives CASSIEGWQTQYF. Full variable domain (missing parts from reference TRBV5-1 and TRBJ2-5): KAGVTQTPRYLIKTRGQQVTLSCSPISGHRSVSWYQQTPGQGLQFLFEYFSETQRNKGNFPGRFSGRQFSNSRSEMNVSTLELGDSALYLCASSIEGWQTQYFGPGTRLLVL.

By proportion, this clonotype is medium-sized. J is TRBJ1-3 and V is TRBV2; weak D call: TRBD1 (5 bases). This CDR3 has 10 amino acids. V shed 8 bases and J shed 9 bases, with 8 bases lying between them. Per the germline V gene, CDR1 is SNHLY and CDR2 is FYNNEI. This chain's CDR3 is CASRGGTIYF. The CDR3 nucleotides are TGTGCCAGCCGGGGGGGCACCATATATTTT.

This clonotype qualifies as medium-sized. The rearrangement uses TRBV28 and TRBJ1-1; no reliable D call. The CDR3 consists of 12 residues. The germline CDR1 and CDR2 sequences are MDHEN and SYDVKM. V shed 6 bases and J shed 4 bases, with 9 bases lying between them. CDR3 residues: CASRPQFTEAFF. CDR3 in DNA: TGTGCCAGCAGGCCTCAGTTCACTGAAGCTTTCTTT.

Relative to its sample, this clonotype is medium-sized. The genes are TRBV24-1 and TRBJ2-5; TRBD1 matches 9 bases. The V gene end was trimmed by 9 bases and the J gene end by 4 bases; junction bases not matched to a gene: 8. Germline V CDR1 and CDR2: KGHDR, SFDVKD. CDR3 length equals 14 residues. In nucleotides, the CDR3 is TGTGCCACCGGCCGGACAGGGGAAGGAGAGACCCAGTACTTC. This translates into CATGRTGEGETQYF.

This clonotype is labeled as medium-sized. The chain links TRBV6-6 to TRBJ2-7; D might be TRBD1 (5 bases). CDR1 is MNHNY and CDR2 is SVGAGI in the germline V gene (reference sequence). Trimming pared 4 bases from V and 0 bases from J, leaving 16 bases between. There are 16 residues in the CDR3. CDR3 in amino acids: CASSFSNRWSSYEQYF. CDR3 coding DNA: TGTGCCAGCAGTTTCTCGAACAGGTGGAGCTCCTACGAGCAGTACTTC.

This chain connects TRBV7-3 to TRBJ1-1; D is undetermined. CDR3 length: 13 residues. Trimming stripped 3 bases from V and 4 bases from J, with 9 bases between. Germline V gene lookup returns CDR1 SGHTA and CDR2 FQGTGA. CDR3 nucleotides: TGTGCCAGCAGCTTCTCAGGACCCACTGAAGCTTTCTTT. Protein: CASSFSGPTEAFF. Drawing the rest from reference TRBV7-3 and TRBJ1-1, the complete variable domain is GAGVSQTPSNKVTEKGKYVELRCDPISGHTALYWYRQSLGQGPEFLIYFQGTGAADDSGLPNDRFFAVRPEGSVSTLKIQRTERGDSAVYLCASSFSGPTEAFFGQGTRLTVV.

This clonotype qualifies as medium-sized. The CDR3 coding sequence is TGTGCCAGCAGCCATTCGGACAGGGAGAAAGTGAGCAATCAGCCCCAGCATTTT. Translated, it gives CASSHSDREKVSNQPQHF. The chain uses TRBV7-3 and TRBJ1-5; 8 positions agree with TRBD1. V dropped 5 bases and J dropped 1; count of bases not matched to a gene: 13. The germline V gene has CDR1 SGHTA and CDR2 FQGTGA. This CDR3 is built from 18 residues.

V gene TRBV28 combines with J gene TRBJ2-1; D is possibly TRBD2 (5 bases). Germline CDR1 is MDHEN and CDR2 is SYDVKM. With 3 bases removed from V and 6 bases from J, the gap between germline ends came to 12 bases. The CDR3 totals 14 residues. The CDR3 sequence: CASSLLAIGNEQFF. Written as DNA, the CDR3 is TGTGCCAGCAGTTTGCTAGCTATTGGCAATGAGCAGTTCTTC.

This clonotype ranks as medium-sized. This chain uses TRBV11-1 with TRBJ2-2; D remains ambiguous. The CDR3 has 14 residues. The germline V gene encodes CDR1 SGHAT and CDR2 FQDESV (reference sequence). The V gene lost 8 bases and the J gene lost 4 bases, with 14 bases spanning the gap. DNA of the CDR3: TGTGCCAGCGACAATCGGGCGCCCACCGGGGAGCTGTTTTTT. It translates to CASDNRAPTGELFF.

This clonotype rates as medium-sized. This chain links TRBV20-1 with TRBJ2-1; 12 positions match TRBD2. The ends lost 6 bases at V and 3 bases at J; junction bases unmatched: 6. CDR1 is DFQATT and CDR2 is SNEGSKA in the germline V gene (reference sequence). The CDR3 extends over 15 amino acids. CDR3 nucleotides: TGCAGTGCCGCAACTAGCGGGGGGTACTACAATGAGCAGTTCTTC. Protein: CSAATSGGYYNEQFF.

In this sample, this clonotype is medium-sized. V gene TRBV12-3 or TRBV12-4 combines with J gene TRBJ2-1; 9 positions agree with TRBD2. This CDR3 comprises 14 residues. V shed 5 bases and J 10 bases; nucleotides not matched to a gene: 9. The CDR3 DNA follows: TGTGCCAGCAGTCTGGCTAGCGGGACGGGGGAGCAGTTCTTC. It codes for CASSLASGTGEQFF.

In its sample, this clonotype ranks as medium-sized. V gene TRBV6-2 or TRBV6-3 combines with J gene TRBJ2-5; 7 bases fit TRBD1. Germline lookup yields CDR1 MNHEY and CDR2 SVGEGT. The V and J ends lost 4 bases and 4 bases, in that order; junction bases with no gene match: 3. CDR3 length: 13 residues. The CDR3 spells CASSSRQGETQYF. The CDR3 DNA is TGTGCCAGCAGTTCTAGACAGGGAGAGACCCAGTACTTC.

By proportion, this clonotype is medium-sized (0.01 to 0.1%). The rearrangement uses TRBV2 and TRBJ2-2, with 8 bases that match TRBD2. The trim removed 7 bases at V and 3 bases at J, leaving 4 bases unmatched. CDR3 size: 14 residues. Looked up from germline, CDR1 is SNHLY and CDR2 is FYNNEI. The CDR3 region has the DNA TGTGCCAGCAAACGGGGGGGCTACACCGGGGAGCTGTTTTTT. Its translation: CASKRGGYTGELFF.

By frequency in the sample, this clonotype is large (0.1 to 1%). This chain links TRBV6-5 with TRBJ1-5; D is perhaps TRBD1 (5 bases). The CDR3 length is 14 residues. Trimming pared 7 bases from V and 5 bases from J, leaving 15 bases between. Germline assignment: CDR1 MNHEY and CDR2 SVGAGI. CDR3 sequence: CASNQTGCDQPQHF. In DNA form, the CDR3 reads TGTGCCAGCAACCAAACAGGTTGTGATCAGCCCCAGCATTTT.

The gene calls are TRBV10-3 and TRBJ1-5; D gene unclear. The CDR3 is made up of 14 amino acids. V lost 0 bases, J lost 6 bases, and 9 bases lay in between. The V gene's germline CDR1 is ENHRY and CDR2 SYGVKD. CDR3 coding DNA: TGTGCCATCAGTGAGTCAACGGGTACTCAGCCCCAGCATTTT. This sequence encodes CAISESTGTQPQHF.

In its sample, this clonotype ranks as large (0.1 to 1%). V gene TRBV5-1 combines with J gene TRBJ2-5; TRBD2 agrees at 8 bases. Germline assignment: CDR1 SGHRS and CDR2 YFSETQ. The CDR3 sequence is 13 residues long. The junction had 4 bases not matched to a gene; V was cut back by 5 bases and J by 4 bases. The CDR3 is CASSLAGRETQYF. DNA for the CDR3: TGCGCCAGCAGTTTAGCGGGGCGAGAGACCCAGTACTTC.

By share, this clonotype ranks as medium-sized. The chain carries TRBV5-1 and TRBJ1-2; 7 nucleotides line up with TRBD1. CDR1 is SGHRS, CDR2 YFSETQ, per germline. The V and J ends lost 4 bases and 4 bases, in that order; junction bases with no gene match: 10. The CDR3 runs to 15 residues. The CDR3 DNA follows: TGCGCCAGCAGCGCCGGACAGGCGGGAGGCTATGGCTACACCTTC. This codes for CASSAGQAGGYGYTF.

Sample share makes this clonotype medium-sized. The chain carries TRBV7-2 and TRBJ2-7; 10 positions match TRBD1. CDR3 length equals 14 residues. Per the germline V gene, CDR1 is SGHTA and CDR2 is FQGNSA. V shed 5 bases, J shed 5 bases, and the junction held 6 bases outside the gene matches. CDR3 coding DNA: TGTGCCAGCAGCCCGGACAGGGGGATGAACGAGCAGTACTTC. Protein sequence: CASSPDRGMNEQYF.

By sample fraction, this clonotype is medium-sized. The chain uses TRBV25-1 and TRBJ1-3; the D is unclear. Germline CDR1 is MGHDK and CDR2 is SYGVNS. The CDR3 covers 11 residues. Trimming removed 6 bases from V and 4 bases from J, with 4 bases in between. The CDR3: CASRGGNTIYF. CDR3 nucleotides: TGTGCCAGCAGGGGAGGAAACACCATATATTTT.

This rearrangement joins TRBV5-1 to TRBJ1-3, with D hard to call. The CDR3 is 13 amino acids. Germline V CDR1 and CDR2: SGHRS, YFSETQ. V gave up 2 bases and J gave up 0 bases, with 3 bases separating them. For the CDR3, the DNA is TGCGCCAGCAGCTTAAACTCTGGAAACACCATATATTTT. Its translation is CASSLNSGNTIYF. The full variable domain, with the rest looked up from reference TRBV5-1 and TRBJ1-3, is KAGVTQTPRYLIKTRGQQVTLSCSPISGHRSVSWYQQTPGQGLQFLFEYFSETQRNKGNFPGRFSGRQFSNSRSEMNVSTLELGDSALYLCASSLNSGNTIYFGEGSWLTVV.